This T cell receptor (beta chain) was recorded in a study of blood T cells in healthy people across ages. Study-wide results and limits: When set beside aged donors, long-lived donors presented more naive CD4+ cells and higher diversity. Underestimates were what the diversity estimates from one million T cells were considered to be. Age showed a roughly linear inverse relationship with TCR beta diversity per million T cells.

The second PCR ran about 6 to 12 cycles with a sample-barcoded 5' primer and J-beta primers. TCRdb recomputed calls from the 5' RACE reads with MiXCR, one row per CDR3 protein. The repertoire consists of approximately 730,000 distinct CDR3 sequences, with roughly 50% occurring once and the leading ten covering 40% to 50%. The CDR3 spans 15 residues. The V gene's germline CDR1 is MDHEN and CDR2 SYDVKM. Turning to this clonotype: Antigen specificity is unknown.

Every sample yielded at least 6.5 million isolated PBMCs. The sequence was collected from a man older than 75 in good health. Sequencing used blood. The V gene is TRBV28, the J gene TRBJ2-5, with 12 bases aligning to TRBD2. TRBJ2-7 matches the DNA end more closely, so the J call is doubtful. Here the CDR3 DNA reads TGTGCCAGCAGTTTATTCACTAGCGGGAGGAACGAGCAGTACTTC. Its translation: CASSLFTSGRNEQYF.